This T cell receptor beta chain was documented in a study of T cells in Graves' hyperthyroidism and ophthalmopathy. For this clonotype: Its matching antigen is unknown.

Study outcomes and limitations: Ophthalmopathy cases were set apart from stable hyperthyroidism by a 13 V-J model.

The TCR beta CDR3 regions underwent amplification using RNA transcripts as the source. With the HTBI primer set, the TCR CDR3 went through a first round of RT-PCR. TCRdb re-analysed the multiplex PCR reads in MiXCR, keeping a single row per CDR3 protein. The sample has nearly 750,000 distinct CDR3 sequences; around a third are singletons. Exclusion of patients followed from uncontrolled infection, other autoimmune disease, pregnancy or lactation. Deletions cut 5 bases from V and 3 bases from J, with 13 bases between. There are 14 residues in the CDR3. Germline V gives CDR1 SEHNR, CDR2 FQNEAQ (reference sequence).

The material sequenced was blood. This sequence originates from a woman aged 40-49 years with Graves' hyperthyroidism. The V and J genes are TRBV7-9 and TRBJ2-5, with D possibly TRBD2 on 6 matching bases. CDR3 sequence reads: CASSRPGEEETQYF. In nucleotides, the CDR3 is TGTGCCAGCAGCCGCCCCGGGGAGGAAGAGACCCAGTACTTC.